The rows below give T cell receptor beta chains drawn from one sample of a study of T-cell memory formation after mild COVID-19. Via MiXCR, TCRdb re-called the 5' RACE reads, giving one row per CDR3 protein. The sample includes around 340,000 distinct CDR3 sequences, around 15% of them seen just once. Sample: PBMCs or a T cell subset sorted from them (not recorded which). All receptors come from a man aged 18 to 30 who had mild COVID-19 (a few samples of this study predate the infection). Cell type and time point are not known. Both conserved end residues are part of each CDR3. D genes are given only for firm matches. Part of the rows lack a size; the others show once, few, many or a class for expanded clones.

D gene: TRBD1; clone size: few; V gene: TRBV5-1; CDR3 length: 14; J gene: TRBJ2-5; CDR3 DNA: TGCGCCAGCAGCGCAGGGACAGGTGAAGAGACCCAGTACTTC; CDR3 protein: CASSAGTGEETQYF
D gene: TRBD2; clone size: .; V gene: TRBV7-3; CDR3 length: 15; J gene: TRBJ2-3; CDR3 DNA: TGTGCCAGCAGCGCTCAGCGGGGTAGCACAGATACGCAGTATTTT; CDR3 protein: CASSAQRGSTDTQYF
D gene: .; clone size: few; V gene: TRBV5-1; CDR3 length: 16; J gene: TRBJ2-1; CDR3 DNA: TGCGCCAGCAGCTCGACCCCAAGGGACAGCGGGAATGAGCAGTTCTTC; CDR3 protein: CASSSTPRDSGNEQFF
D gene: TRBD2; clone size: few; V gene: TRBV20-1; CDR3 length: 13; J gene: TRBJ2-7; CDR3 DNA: TGCAGTGCAGGGACTAGCGCTTCCTACGAGCAGTACTTC; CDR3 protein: CSAGTSASYEQYF
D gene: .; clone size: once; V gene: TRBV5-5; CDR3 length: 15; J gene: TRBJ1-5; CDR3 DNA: TGTGCCAGCAGCTTTGGGGTCGAGGGGAATCAGCCCCAGCATTTT; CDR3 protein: CASSFGVEGNQPQHF
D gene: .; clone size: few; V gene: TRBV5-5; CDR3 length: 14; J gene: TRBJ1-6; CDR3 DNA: TGTGCCAGCAGCTCGGGGACACCCGGATCACCCCTCCACTTT; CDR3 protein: CASSSGTPGSPLHF
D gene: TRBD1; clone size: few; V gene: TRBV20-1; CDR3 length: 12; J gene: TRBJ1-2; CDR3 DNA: TGCAGTGCTAGGGGACAGCTCTATGGCTACACCTTC; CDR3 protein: CSARGQLYGYTF
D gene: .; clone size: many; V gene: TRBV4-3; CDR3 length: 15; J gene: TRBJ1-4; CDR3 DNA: TGCGCCAGCAGCCCCCGGGTAGAGGGTGGGGAAAAACTGTTTTTT; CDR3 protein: CASSPRVEGGEKLFF
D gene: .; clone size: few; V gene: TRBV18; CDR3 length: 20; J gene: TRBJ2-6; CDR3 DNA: TGTGCCAGCTCACCCCGGCGTGGAGGGGAGGTGCAATATGGGGCCAACGTCCTGACTTTC; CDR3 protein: CASSPRRGGEVQYGANVLTF
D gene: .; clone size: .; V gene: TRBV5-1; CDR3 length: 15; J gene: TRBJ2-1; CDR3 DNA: TGCGCCAGCAGCTCCGGGGACAACTACTACAATGAGCAGTTCTTC; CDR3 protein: CASSSGDNYYNEQFF
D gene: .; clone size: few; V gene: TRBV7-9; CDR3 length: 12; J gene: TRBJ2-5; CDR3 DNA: TGTGCCAGCAGCTTAGGTCCTAGCCGTGATAACTTC; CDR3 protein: CASSLGPSRDNF
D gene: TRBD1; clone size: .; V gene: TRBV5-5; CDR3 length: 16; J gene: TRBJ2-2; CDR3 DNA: TGTGCCAGCAGCTTGAATGACAGGGGGTACACCGGGGAGCTGTTTTTT; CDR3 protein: CASSLNDRGYTGELFF
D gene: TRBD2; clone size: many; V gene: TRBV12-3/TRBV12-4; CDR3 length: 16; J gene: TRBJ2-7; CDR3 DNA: TGTGCCAGCAGCCCGCTGCGACTAGCGGGGATATACGAGCAGTACTTC; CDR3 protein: CASSPLRLAGIYEQYF
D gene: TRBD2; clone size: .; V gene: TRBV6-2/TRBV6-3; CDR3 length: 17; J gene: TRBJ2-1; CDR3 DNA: TGTGCCAGCAGTTACTCGAATTCGGGGGGGGATTACAATGAGCAGTTCTTC; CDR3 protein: CASSYSNSGGDYNEQFF
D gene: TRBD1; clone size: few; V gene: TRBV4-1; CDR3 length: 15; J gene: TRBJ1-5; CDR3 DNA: TGCGCCAGCAGCCAGGGGACAGGGGTGGGTCAGCCCCAGCATTTT; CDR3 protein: CASSQGTGVGQPQHF
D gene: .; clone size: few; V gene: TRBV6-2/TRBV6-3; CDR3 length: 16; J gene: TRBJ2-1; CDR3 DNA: TGTGCCAGCAGTTACCCAGCTATCGGCCCTGTCAATGAGCAGTTCTTC; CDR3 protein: CASSYPAIGPVNEQFF
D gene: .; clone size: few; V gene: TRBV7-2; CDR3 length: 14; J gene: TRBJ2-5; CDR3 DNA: TGTGCCAGCAGCTGGGGGGGCCACCAAGAGACCCAGTACTTC; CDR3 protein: CASSWGGHQETQYF
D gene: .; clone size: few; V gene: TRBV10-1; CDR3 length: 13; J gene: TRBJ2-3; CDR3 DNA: TGCGCCAGCCAGGACAGTCCCGGAGATACGCAGTATTTT; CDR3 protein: CASQDSPGDTQYF
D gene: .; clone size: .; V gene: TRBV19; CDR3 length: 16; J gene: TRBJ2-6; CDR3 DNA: TGTGCCAGTAGTATAGTAGGGGCGTGGGGGGCCAACGTCCTGACTTTC; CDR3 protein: CASSIVGAWGANVLTF
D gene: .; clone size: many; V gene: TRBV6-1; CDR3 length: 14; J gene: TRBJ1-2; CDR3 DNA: TGTGCCAGCAGTGAGGGTTGGGAAGCGAATGGCTACACCTTC; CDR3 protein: CASSEGWEANGYTF
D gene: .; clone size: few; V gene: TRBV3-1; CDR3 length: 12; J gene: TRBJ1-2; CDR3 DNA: TGTGCCAGCAGCCAAGATGCGGCTGGCTACACCTTC; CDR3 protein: CASSQDAAGYTF
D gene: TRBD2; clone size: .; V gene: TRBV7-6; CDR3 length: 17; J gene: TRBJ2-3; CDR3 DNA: TGTGCCAGCAGCTCACCCCCGGCCGGGACTAGAGCAGATACGCAGTATTTT; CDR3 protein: CASSSPPAGTRADTQYF
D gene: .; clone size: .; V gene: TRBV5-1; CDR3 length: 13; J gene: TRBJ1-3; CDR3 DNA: TGCGCCAGCAGCTATAACTCTGGAAACACCATATATTTT; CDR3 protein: CASSYNSGNTIYF
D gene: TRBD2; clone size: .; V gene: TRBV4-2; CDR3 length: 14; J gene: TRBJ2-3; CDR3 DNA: TGTGCCAGCAGCCAAGCCCGGGGGGCAGATACGCAGTATTTT; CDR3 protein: CASSQARGADTQYF
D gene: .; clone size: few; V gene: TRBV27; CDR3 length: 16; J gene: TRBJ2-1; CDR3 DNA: TGTGCCAGCAGTTCCCAGGGGACGGCTTCCTACAATGAGCAGTTCTTC; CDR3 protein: CASSSQGTASYNEQFF
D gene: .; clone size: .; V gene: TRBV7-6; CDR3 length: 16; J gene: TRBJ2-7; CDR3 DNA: TGTGCCAGCAGCTCAGTTTCGGGGGGCAGCTCCTACGAGCAGTACTTC; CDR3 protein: CASSSVSGGSSYEQYF
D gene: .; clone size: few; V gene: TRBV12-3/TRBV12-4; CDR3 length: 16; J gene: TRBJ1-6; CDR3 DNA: TGTGCCAGCAGTCTGATCCTAGGGGTAAATAATTCACCCCTCCACTTT; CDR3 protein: CASSLILGVNNSPLHF
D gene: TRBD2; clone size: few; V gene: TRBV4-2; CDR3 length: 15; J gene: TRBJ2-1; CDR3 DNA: TGTGCCAGCAGCCCTGAGCGGGGGGGCGACAATGAGCAGTTCTTC; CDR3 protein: CASSPERGGDNEQFF
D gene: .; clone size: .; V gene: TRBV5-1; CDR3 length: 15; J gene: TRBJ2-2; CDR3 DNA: TGCGCCAGCAGCTTGGCGCCAGGGAACACCGGGGAGCTGTTTTTT; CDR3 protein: CASSLAPGNTGELFF
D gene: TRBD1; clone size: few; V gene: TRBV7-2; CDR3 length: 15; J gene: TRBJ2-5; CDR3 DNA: TGTGCCAGCAGCTATCCCGGGACAGGGGGGGAGACCCAGTACTTC; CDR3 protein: CASSYPGTGGETQYF
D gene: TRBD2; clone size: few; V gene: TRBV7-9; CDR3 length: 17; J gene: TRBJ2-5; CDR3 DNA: TGTGCCAGCAGCTTAGTGAGTAGCGGGGGTGTTCAAGAGACCCAGTACTTC; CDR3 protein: CASSLVSSGGVQETQYF
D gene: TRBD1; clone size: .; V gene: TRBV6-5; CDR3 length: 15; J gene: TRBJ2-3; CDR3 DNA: TGTGCCAGCAGTTATCGGGACAGGGACACAGATACGCAGTATTTT; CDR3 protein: CASSYRDRDTDTQYF
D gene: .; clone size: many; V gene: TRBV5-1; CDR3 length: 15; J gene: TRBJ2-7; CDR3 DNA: TGCGCCAGCAGCTTGGCGGCAGGTTCTACCTACGAGCAGTACTTC; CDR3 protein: CASSLAAGSTYEQYF
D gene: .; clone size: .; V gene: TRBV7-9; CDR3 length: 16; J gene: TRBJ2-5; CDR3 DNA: TGTGCCAGCAGCTCCGATAGAGGGGGGAGCGGGGAGACCCAGTACTTC; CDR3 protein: CASSSDRGGSGETQYF
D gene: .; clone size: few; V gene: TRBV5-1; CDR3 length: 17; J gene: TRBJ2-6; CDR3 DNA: TGCGCCAGCAGCTTGCTCGGGGGATCTTCCGGGGCCAACGTCCTGACTTTC; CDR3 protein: CASSLLGGSSGANVLTF
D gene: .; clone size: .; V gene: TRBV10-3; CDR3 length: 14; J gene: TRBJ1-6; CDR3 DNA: TGTGCCATCAGTGACAGGGTTATCAATTCACCCCTCCACTTT; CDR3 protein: CAISDRVINSPLHF
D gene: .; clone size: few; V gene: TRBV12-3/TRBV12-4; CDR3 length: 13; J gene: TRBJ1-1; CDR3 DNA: TGTGCCAGCAGTTTCCGGGACGAAAGGGAAGCTTTCTTT; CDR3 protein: CASSFRDEREAFF
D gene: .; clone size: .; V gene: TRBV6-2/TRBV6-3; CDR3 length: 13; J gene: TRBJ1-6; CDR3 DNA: TGTGCCAGCAGTTATAAGCTTAATTCACCCCTCCACTTT; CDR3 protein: CASSYKLNSPLHF
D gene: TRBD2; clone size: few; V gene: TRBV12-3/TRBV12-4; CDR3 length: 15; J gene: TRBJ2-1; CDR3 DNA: TGTGCCAGCAGTCCGGGGGACTACCCCCCCAATGAGCAGTTCTTC; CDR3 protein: CASSPGDYPPNEQFF
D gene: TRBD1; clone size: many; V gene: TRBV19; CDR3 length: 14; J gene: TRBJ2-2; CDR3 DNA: TGTGCCAGTACCGGGACAGGGATCACCGGGGAGCTGTTTTTT; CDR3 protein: CASTGTGITGELFF
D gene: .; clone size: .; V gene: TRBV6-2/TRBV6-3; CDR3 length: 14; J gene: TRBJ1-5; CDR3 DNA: TGTGCCAGCAGTTACGGTTCAGGCAATCAGCCCCAGCATTTT; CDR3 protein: CASSYGSGNQPQHF
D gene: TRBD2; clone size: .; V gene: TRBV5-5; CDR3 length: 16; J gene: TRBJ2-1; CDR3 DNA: TGTGCCAGCAGCTTGGATGCTAGCGGGGGGGCTAATGAGCAGTTCTTC; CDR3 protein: CASSLDASGGANEQFF
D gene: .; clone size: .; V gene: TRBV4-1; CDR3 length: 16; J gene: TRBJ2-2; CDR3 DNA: TGCGCCAGCAGCTACAAAGTAAACGCGAACACCGGGGAGCTGTTTTTT; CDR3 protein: CASSYKVNANTGELFF
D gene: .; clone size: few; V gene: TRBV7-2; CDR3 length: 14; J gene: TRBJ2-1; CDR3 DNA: TGTGCCAGCAGCTATGGGGGGCTGGGGAATGAGCAGTTCTTC; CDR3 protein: CASSYGGLGNEQFF
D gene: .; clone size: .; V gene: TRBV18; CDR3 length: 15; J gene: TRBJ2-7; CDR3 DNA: TGTGCCAGCTCACCACGGGCAGAACGTTGGCTCGAGCAGTACTTC; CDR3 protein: CASSPRAERWLEQYF
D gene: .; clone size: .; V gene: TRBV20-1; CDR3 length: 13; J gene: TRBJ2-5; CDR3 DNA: TGCAGTGCTAGAGATAGTCGGGACCAGACCCAGTACTTC; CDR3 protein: CSARDSRDQTQYF
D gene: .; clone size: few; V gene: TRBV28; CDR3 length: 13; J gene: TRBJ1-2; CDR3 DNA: TGTGCCAGCAGCTCCGACAACCCCTATGGCTACACCTTC; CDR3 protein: CASSSDNPYGYTF
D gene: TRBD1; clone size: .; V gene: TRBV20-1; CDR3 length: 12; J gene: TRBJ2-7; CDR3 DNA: TGCAGTGGGGGACAGGGGGCGGACGAGCAGTACTTC; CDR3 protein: CSGGQGADEQYF
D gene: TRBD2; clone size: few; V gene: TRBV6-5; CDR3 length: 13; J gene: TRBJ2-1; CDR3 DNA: TGTGCCAGCAGGGGACTAGCGGATAATGAGCAGTTCTTC; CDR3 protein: CASRGLADNEQFF
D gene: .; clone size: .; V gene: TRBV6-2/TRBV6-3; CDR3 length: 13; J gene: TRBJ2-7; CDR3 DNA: TGTGCCAGCAGTTACACCAGGGTTGGCGAGCAGTACTTC; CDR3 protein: CASSYTRVGEQYF
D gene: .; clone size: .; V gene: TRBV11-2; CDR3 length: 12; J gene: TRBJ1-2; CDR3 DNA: TGTGCCAGCACCGACAGCATCTTCGGCTACACCTTC; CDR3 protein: CASTDSIFGYTF
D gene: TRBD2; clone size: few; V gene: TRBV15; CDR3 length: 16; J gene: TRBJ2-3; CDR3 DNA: TGTGCCACCAGCAGAGATCGGCGGGGGGGCCTGGATACGCAGTATTTT; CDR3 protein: CATSRDRRGGLDTQYF
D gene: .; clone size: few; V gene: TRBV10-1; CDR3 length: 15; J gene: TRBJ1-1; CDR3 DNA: TGCGCCAGCAGTGAGTCGCGGGCCTCCAGCACTGAAGCTTTCTTT; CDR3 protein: CASSESRASSTEAFF
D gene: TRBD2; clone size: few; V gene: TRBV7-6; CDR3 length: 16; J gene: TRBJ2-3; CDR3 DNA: TGTGCCAGCAGCCCCGAGCGGGGGGGCCTTATAGATACGCAGTATTTT; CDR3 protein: CASSPERGGLIDTQYF
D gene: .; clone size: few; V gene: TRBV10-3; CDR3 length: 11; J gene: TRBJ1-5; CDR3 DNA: TGTGCCATCAGTTTGAATCAGCCCCAGCATTTT; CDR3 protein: CAISLNQPQHF
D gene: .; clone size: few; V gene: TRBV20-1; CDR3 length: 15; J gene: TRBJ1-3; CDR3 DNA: TGCAGTGCTAGAGTCGCCGGAAGCTCTGGAAACACCATATATTTT; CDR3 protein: CSARVAGSSGNTIYF
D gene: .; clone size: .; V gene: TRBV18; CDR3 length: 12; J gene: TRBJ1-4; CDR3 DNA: TGTGCCAGCTCCCAGGAGCAGACAGGACTGTTTTTT; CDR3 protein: CASSQEQTGLFF
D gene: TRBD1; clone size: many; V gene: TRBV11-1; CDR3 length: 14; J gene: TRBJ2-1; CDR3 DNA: TGTGCCAGCAGCTTGGAACAGGGGATGTTAGAGCAGTTCTTC; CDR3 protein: CASSLEQGMLEQFF
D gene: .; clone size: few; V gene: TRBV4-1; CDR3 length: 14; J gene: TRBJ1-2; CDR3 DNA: TGCGCCAGCAGCCAAGGGGAAGCCCTCTATGGCTACACCTTC; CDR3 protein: CASSQGEALYGYTF